A single count supports the clone carrying this T cell receptor (beta chain). Its specificity is not known. The CDR3 has 15 amino acids. Germline V gene data show CDR1 as SQVTM and CDR2 as ANQGSEA. V was clipped by 0 bases and J by 11 bases, with 19 bases between them. Here immunoSEQ multiplex PCR was the method, and the copy in TCRdb shows in-frame clones only, minus some. The sample lists roughly 140,000 clones; more than 85% were seen once. The source of the sample is a study of cytomegalovirus exposure and HLA in healthy donors. The overall study: The same platform used for the roughly 610 first-cohort repertoires was also used for the 90 to 150 validation repertoires, as a later analysis reported. Study-level points and caveats: Specificity of three CMV-associated chains for CMV antigens was verified in vitro. Researchers counted 164 TCR beta chains as cytomegalovirus-associated.

The source of this sequence is a man in his late teens or twenties in good health and CMV-seropositive. The sample taken for sequencing was PBMCs. This chain uses TRBV29-1 with TRBJ1-4, with D possibly TRBD1 on 5 matching bases. CDR3 protein: CSVEDFGGRTKKLFF. CDR3 sequence (DNA): TGCAGCGTTGAAGATTTCGGGGGGAGGACGAAGAAACTGTTTTTT.